The 9 T cell receptor beta chains below come from one sample, sequenced in a study of cytomegalovirus exposure and HLA in healthy donors. Amplification used 60 Vbeta primers and 13 Jbeta primers. Using immunoSEQ multiplex PCR, the repertoire was profiled, and TCRdb retains in-frame clones only, with some absent. The repertoire table contains about 30,000 clones. The sequenced sample consisted of PBMCs. The receptors shown here come from a female donor in good health and CMV-seronegative.

The genes are TRBV30 and TRBJ1-6; D gene ambiguous. Germline V gives CDR1 GTSNPN, CDR2 SVGIG (reference sequence). This CDR3 region has 14 residues. The V and J ends lost 1 base and 1 base respectively, with 5 bases between them. The CDR3 bases are TGTGCCTGGAGTGCCCTTTCCTATAATTCACCCCTCCACTTT. Translating it yields CAWSALSYNSPLHF.

V usage is TRBV4-2 and J usage is TRBJ1-4; 9 positions match TRBD1. The ends lost 5 bases at V and 8 bases at J; junction bases unmatched: 12. CDR3 length equals 16 residues. Germline assignment: CDR1 LGHNA and CDR2 YNFKEQ. The CDR3 DNA follows: TGTGCCAGCAGCGCTGGAACGGGACAGGGAGGAGAAAAACTGTTTTTT. Translation: CASSAGTGQGGEKLFF.

By frequency, this clone registers large. The genes are TRBV6-4 and TRBJ2-1, with TRBD2 matching 13 bases. Trimming removed 3 bases from V and 7 bases from J; junction bases left unmatched: 0. CDR1 MRHNA and CDR2 SNTAGT come from the germline V gene. This CDR3 comprises 14 residues. The CDR3 DNA sequence: TGTGCCAGCAGTGAACTAGCGGGAGGGAATGAGCAGTTCTTC. This gives the protein CASSELAGGNEQFF.

The CDR3 is CASSSTGGAGNQPQHF. CDR3 in DNA: TGTGCCAGCAGCTCGACAGGGGGCGCAGGGAATCAGCCCCAGCATTTT. The chain carries TRBV7-8 and TRBJ1-5, with TRBD1 matching over 10 bases. The V and J ends lost 4 bases and 4 bases, in that order; junction bases with no gene match: 7. Germline values: CDR1 SGHVS, CDR2 FQNEAQ. The CDR3 contains 16 residues.

The rearrangement uses TRBV4-1 and TRBJ2-5; the D is unclear. With 1 base removed from V and 3 bases from J, the gap between germline ends came to 6 bases. Germline CDR1 and CDR2: MGHRA and YSYEKL. The CDR3 loop spans 13 amino acids. CDR3 sequence: CASSQVQEETQYF. The CDR3, as DNA: TGCGCCAGCAGCCAAGTCCAGGAAGAGACCCAGTACTTC.

The chain combines TRBV28 with TRBJ2-7, with D tentatively TRBD1 (7 bases). In germline, CDR1 is MDHEN, CDR2 SYDVKM. V was trimmed by 2 bases and J by 2 bases, leaving 16 bases between them. This CDR3 is 16 amino acids long. The CDR3 loop is CASSLMYAGQTYEQYF. DNA for the CDR3: TGTGCCAGCAGTTTAATGTACGCGGGACAGACCTACGAGCAGTACTTC.

The chain carries TRBV5-1 and TRBJ2-3; TRBD1 aligns across 9 bases. This CDR3 has 15 residues. The ends lost 1 base at V and 1 base at J; junction bases unmatched: 1. CDR1 and CDR2 (germline): SGHRS, YFSETQ. CDR3 loop: CASSLTGGGTDTQYF. DNA for the CDR3: TGCGCCAGCAGCTTGACAGGGGGCGGCACAGATACGCAGTATTTT. The variable domain in full, completed from reference TRBV5-1 and TRBJ2-3, reads KAGVTQTPRYLIKTRGQQVTLSCSPISGHRSVSWYQQTPGQGLQFLFEYFSETQRNKGNFPGRFSGRQFSNSRSEMNVSTLELGDSALYLCASSLTGGGTDTQYFGPGTRLTVL.

This sequence joins TRBV4-2 and TRBJ1-3, with unresolved D. This CDR3 is 13 amino acids long. Trimming cost V 4 bases and J 0 bases, with 4 bases left between them. CDR1 LGHNA and CDR2 YNFKEQ come from the germline V gene. The CDR3 DNA sequence: TGTGCCAGCAGCCGTCTCTCTGGAAACACCATATATTTT. Its protein is CASSRLSGNTIYF.

The chain joins TRBV2 to TRBJ1-5, with D maybe TRBD1 (5 bases). The germline V gene encodes CDR1 SNHLY and CDR2 FYNNEI. The CDR3 is 17 amino acids. The germline V and J ends were trimmed by 7 bases and 2 bases, with 21 bases remaining between them. The CDR3 coding sequence is TGTGCCAGCACCCTGGGGGGTCCGCCGGTGGGCAATCAGCCCCAGCATTTT. It specifies CASTLGGPPVGNQPQHF.